This passage covers 5 T cell receptor beta chains from one sample sequenced in a study of T cells in Graves' hyperthyroidism and ophthalmopathy. The investigators amplified TCR beta CDR3 regions from RNA transcripts. The HTBI primer set served for first-round RT-PCR of the TCR CDR3. MiXCR was run by TCRdb on the multiplex PCR reads, yielding one entry per CDR3 protein. The sample includes fewer than 750,000 distinct CDR3 sequences, roughly 14% of them seen just once. Sequenced input: blood. The receptors originated from a woman in her thirties or forties with Graves' ophthalmopathy.

This clonotype was seen ten or more times. V is TRBV28 and J is TRBJ2-7; D may be TRBD1 or TRBD2 (5 bases each). This CDR3 is built from 16 residues. V was shortened by 1 base and J by 1 base, with 14 bases between the two germline ends. Germline values: CDR1 MDHEN, CDR2 SYDVKM. DNA for the CDR3: TGTGCCAGCAGTTTATTGGGGGATTCGTCATCCTACGAGCAGTACTTC. Residues: CASSLLGDSSSYEQYF.

This clonotype has ten or more counts. The rearrangement joins TRBV11-2 to TRBJ1-5, with TRBD1 identical over 7 bases. Unmatched junction bases numbered 9, after V lost 0 bases and J lost 10 bases. Germline V CDR1 and CDR2: SGHAT, FQNNGV. The CDR3 loop spans 15 amino acids. The CDR3 spells CASSLDRGAFSPQHF. DNA for the CDR3: TGTGCCAGCAGCTTAGACAGGGGGGCGTTCAGCCCCCAGCATTTT. Filled out from reference TRBV11-2 and TRBJ1-5, the complete variable domain reads EAGVAQSPRYKIIEKRQSVAFWCNPISGHATLYWYQQILGQGPKLLIQFQNNGVVDDSQLPKDRFSAERLKGVDSTLKIQPAKLEDSAVYLCASSLDRGAFSPQHFGDGTRLSIL.

This clonotype appeared a few times. The chain combines TRBV28 with TRBJ2-5, with 7 bases identical to TRBD2. The germline gives CDR1 MDHEN, CDR2 SYDVKM. The V segment lost 4 bases and the J segment 3 bases; nucleotides outside the gene matches: 14. CDR3 length: 17 residues. The CDR3 region is CASSSSPLSSGEETQYF. Here the CDR3 DNA reads TGTGCCAGCAGTTCCTCACCCCTATCCAGCGGGGAAGAGACCCAGTACTTC.

Notes on this clonotype: A much larger clone lies one base from this, so it may be a read error. The CDR3 DNA reads TGTGCCAGCAGTGACAGGATTAATCAGCCCCAGCATTTT. This codes for CASSDRINQPQHF. The chain couples TRBV6-2 or TRBV6-3 to TRBJ1-5; the D gene is possibly TRBD1 (6 bases). Germline loops: CDR1 MNHEY, CDR2 SVGEGT. The CDR3 loop spans 13 amino acids. Between the trimmed V and J ends, which lost 5 bases and 4 bases, there was a span of 9 bases.

Ten or more counts support this clonotype. DNA for the CDR3: TGCGCCAGCAGCTTGGACCTAAGCTCCTACGAGCAGTACTTC. It translates to CASSLDLSSYEQYF. The chain recombines TRBV5-1 with TRBJ2-7; no clear D. Per germline, CDR1 SGHRS and CDR2 YFSETQ. V lost 0 bases, J lost 0 bases, and 7 bases lay in between. This CDR3 region has 14 residues.